These T cell receptor beta chains were read from a single sample in a study of blood T cells in healthy people across ages. TCRdb re-called the 5' RACE reads through MiXCR, storing one row per CDR3 protein. This repertoire shows more than 1 million distinct CDR3 sequences, 40% to 50% found once; its top ten account for 18%. The sequenced sample consisted of blood. The source of these receptors is a woman between 55 and 75 years old in good health. The CDR3 runs from the conserved cysteine through the conserved F or W. Fields, in order: V gene, D gene, clone size, J gene, CDR3 protein, CDR3 DNA. The D gene is left open where the match is weak. Size is stated for part of the rows, as once, few or many counts, or as a class when the clone is expanded.

TRBV11-1	-	-	TRBJ2-3	CASSLWPPDTQYF	TGTGCCAGCAGCTTGTGGCCCCCAGATACGCAGTATTTT
TRBV3-1	TRBD1	-	TRBJ2-1	CASSTPTGDEQFF	TGTGCCAGCAGCACACCGACAGGGGATGAGCAGTTCTTC
TRBV6-5	-	few	TRBJ1-2	CASRPEGGSYGYTF	TGTGCCAGCAGGCCCGAGGGGGGGAGCTATGGCTACACCTTC
TRBV5-1	TRBD1	-	TRBJ1-6	CASHETGDSPLHF	TGCGCCAGCCACGAAACAGGGGACTCACCCCTCCACTTT
TRBV15	-	few	TRBJ2-5	CATRAGQGRGTQYF	TGTGCCACCAGAGCAGGTCAAGGTCGCGGGACCCAGTACTTC
TRBV12-3/TRBV12-4	-	many	TRBJ2-6	CASRYAGAGANVLTF	TGTGCCAGCAGATATGCAGGAGCTGGGGCCAACGTCCTGACTTTC
TRBV6-1	TRBD2	-	TRBJ2-7	CASSEPGGPVYEQYF	TGTGCTAGCAGTGAACCGGGAGGGCCAGTTTACGAGCAGTACTTC
TRBV9	-	-	TRBJ1-4	CASSTIQGFGEKLFF	TGTGCCAGCAGCACCATTCAGGGTTTCGGTGAAAAACTGTTTTTT
TRBV30	TRBD2	-	TRBJ2-5	CAWSVGLAQETQYF	TGTGCCTGGAGTGTCGGACTAGCCCAAGAGACCCAGTACTTC
TRBV9	TRBD1	-	TRBJ2-2	CASSVGTGTRELFF	TGTGCCAGCAGCGTAGGGACAGGCACTCGGGAGCTGTTTTTT
TRBV4-1	-	few	TRBJ1-2	CASSQGRRGNYGYTF	TGCGCCAGCAGCCAAGGGCGGAGGGGTAACTATGGCTACACCTTC
TRBV7-2	TRBD2	-	TRBJ2-5	CASSLGVAGVGNEQYF	TGTGCCAGCAGCTTAGGAGTAGCGGGAGTCGGGAATGAGCAGTACTTC
TRBV28	TRBD2	-	TRBJ2-1	CANSRSSGRHNEQFF	TGTGCCAACAGCCGGAGTAGCGGGAGGCATAATGAGCAGTTCTTC
TRBV5-6	TRBD1	-	TRBJ1-5	CASSLLTGEGNQPQHF	TGTGCCAGCAGCCTCCTGACAGGGGAGGGGAATCAGCCCCAGCATTTT
TRBV9	TRBD1	few	TRBJ1-1	CASSHGVIGTAEAFF	TGTGCCAGCAGCCACGGCGTTATAGGGACAGCTGAAGCTTTCTTT
TRBV6-5	TRBD2	few	TRBJ2-1	CASSYDETSGIGEQFF	TGTGCCAGCAGTTACGATGAAACTAGCGGGATAGGTGAGCAGTTCTTC
TRBV12-3/TRBV12-4	TRBD1	-	TRBJ2-1	CASSLGDRSSYNEQFF	TGTGCCAGCAGTTTAGGGGACAGGAGCTCCTACAATGAGCAGTTCTTC
TRBV28	TRBD1	-	TRBJ2-5	CASRKGAETQYF	TGTGCCAGCAGAAAGGGGGCGGAGACCCAGTACTTC
TRBV9	-	-	TRBJ1-2	CASTGRYDYTF	TGTGCCAGCACCGGTCGGTATGACTACACCTTC
TRBV25-1	-	-	TRBJ2-1	CASRPQGNSYNEQFF	TGTGCCAGCAGACCACAGGGAAACTCCTACAATGAGCAGTTCTTC
TRBV4-2	-	few	TRBJ2-1	CASSQVVGSSYNEQFF	TGTGCCAGCAGCCAAGTCGTGGGGAGCTCCTACAATGAGCAGTTCTTC
TRBV28	-	few	TRBJ2-7	CASTNSGSSYEQYF	TGTGCCAGCACCAACTCCGGTAGCTCCTACGAGCAGTACTTC
TRBV6-5	-	few	TRBJ2-7	CASNPSSGIYEQYF	TGTGCCAGCAATCCATCGAGCGGTATCTACGAGCAGTACTTC
TRBV11-2	-	-	TRBJ2-7	CASSLGRGSDEQYF	TGTGCCAGCAGCTTAGGCCGGGGGTCTGACGAGCAGTACTTC
TRBV12-3/TRBV12-4	-	-	TRBJ2-1	CASSETGSGGHNEQFF	TGTGCCAGCAGTGAAACAGGGTCCGGGGGGCACAATGAGCAGTTCTTC
TRBV29-1	TRBD1	-	TRBJ2-5	CSFRQGPYGQYF	TGCAGCTTCCGACAGGGCCCCTACGGGCAGTACTTC
TRBV30	TRBD2	few	TRBJ2-3	CAWSVSPLAGGPDTQYF	TGTGCCTGGAGTGTAAGCCCTCTAGCGGGAGGCCCGGATACGCAGTATTTT
TRBV10-3	TRBD2	few	TRBJ2-5	CAIKREGSQETQYF	TGTGCCATCAAGCGGGAGGGATCACAAGAGACCCAGTACTTC
TRBV29-1	-	-	TRBJ1-5	CSVEGAGGQAQHF	TGCAGCGTTGAAGGAGCCGGAGGTCAGGCCCAGCATTTT
TRBV12-3/TRBV12-4	-	-	TRBJ1-5	CASSLSGRQNQPQHF	TGTGCCAGCAGCCTATCGGGACGGCAAAATCAGCCCCAGCATTTT
TRBV15	TRBD1	-	TRBJ1-5	CATSRARQGSQPQHF	TGTGCCACCAGCAGAGCAAGACAGGGCAGTCAGCCCCAGCATTTT
TRBV11-2	TRBD2	-	TRBJ2-1	CASSFESGRPYNEQFF	TGTGCCAGCAGTTTTGAGAGCGGGAGGCCTTACAATGAGCAGTTCTTC
TRBV11-2	TRBD2	-	TRBJ2-1	CASSPSGGADEQFF	TGTGCCAGCAGCCCTAGCGGGGGGGCGGATGAGCAGTTCTTC
TRBV12-3/TRBV12-4	-	-	TRBJ2-3	CASSWGRGDTQYF	TGTGCCAGCAGTTGGGGCCGGGGTGATACGCAGTATTTT
TRBV3-1	-	-	TRBJ2-7	CASSQAFVPDYEQYF	TGTGCCAGCAGCCAAGCCTTCGTCCCGGACTACGAGCAGTACTTC
TRBV7-2	-	-	TRBJ2-7	CASSLLSTSSYEQYF	TGTGCCAGCAGCTTATTATCGACTTCCTCCTACGAGCAGTACTTC
TRBV12-3/TRBV12-4	-	-	TRBJ2-3	CASSVGADAQYF	TGTGCCAGCAGTGTAGGAGCAGATGCGCAGTATTTT
TRBV20-1	-	few	TRBJ2-1	CSAHDYNEQFF	TGCAGTGCTCATGACTACAATGAGCAGTTCTTC
TRBV7-9	-	many	TRBJ2-6	CASLFEGSGANVLTF	TGTGCCAGCTTATTTGAGGGCTCTGGGGCCAACGTCCTGACTTTC
TRBV7-3	TRBD2	-	TRBJ2-4	CASSFSGMGGDIQYF	TGTGCCAGCAGCTTTAGCGGGATGGGTGGTGACATTCAGTACTTC
TRBV24-1	-	-	TRBJ2-3	CAVADAIPRDTQYF	TGTGCCGTTGCGGACGCGATCCCCAGAGATACGCAGTATTTT
TRBV20-1	TRBD2	-	TRBJ2-1	CSAELAGGWNEQFF	TGCAGTGCCGAACTAGCGGGAGGGTGGAATGAGCAGTTCTTC
TRBV2	-	-	TRBJ2-6	CASLGDNPSGANVLTF	TGTGCCAGCCTGGGGGACAACCCCTCTGGGGCCAACGTCCTGACTTTC
TRBV12-3/TRBV12-4	-	few	TRBJ2-7	CASSVTEAYEQYF	TGTGCCAGCAGTGTGACAGAGGCCTACGAGCAGTACTTC
TRBV14	-	-	TRBJ1-2	CASSRKLEPLYGYTF	TGTGCCAGCAGCCGCAAATTAGAGCCGCTCTATGGCTACACCTTC
TRBV20-1	TRBD2	-	TRBJ2-5	CSVRDPGTSGVGPQETQYF	TGCAGTGTTAGAGATCCCGGGACTAGCGGGGTGGGTCCCCAAGAGACCCAGTACTTC
TRBV27	TRBD1	-	TRBJ1-2	CASSSGTGGYFYGYTF	TGTGCCAGCAGTTCTGGGACAGGGGGCTACTTCTATGGCTACACCTTC
TRBV24-1	TRBD2	few	TRBJ2-5	CATSGAGGLQETQYF	TGTGCCACCAGTGGAGCGGGAGGCCTTCAAGAGACCCAGTACTTC
TRBV2	TRBD2	-	TRBJ2-7	CASSRRGEGIYEQYF	TGTGCCAGCAGCCGACGGGGGGAGGGAATCTACGAGCAGTACTTC
TRBV3-1	TRBD2	few	TRBJ2-1	CASSLRPGTSGRHNEQFF	TGTGCCAGCAGCCTACGTCCCGGGACTAGCGGGAGACACAATGAGCAGTTCTTC
TRBV6-5	TRBD1	few	TRBJ1-4	CASSTGTVEKLFF	TGTGCCAGCAGCACCGGGACAGTCGAAAAACTGTTTTTT